This T cell receptor beta chain is from a study of CD8 T cells in ankylosing spondylitis (dated by TCRdb to about 2017). Turning to the overall study: The study set out to find disease-linked TCR variants by profiling T cell receptor beta repertoires in ankylosing spondylitis patients and healthy donors. The whole study cohort included 108 healthy donors and 25 ankylosing spondylitis patients. Peripheral blood was sampled, and synovial fluid was also collected from ankylosing spondylitis patients. The research as a whole found: A CD8+ phenotype was shown by the disease-linked clones, which were found at relatively low frequencies in peripheral blood. Significant enrichment of the disease-linked clones was reported in matched synovial fluid samples from ankylosing spondylitis patients. Some TCR beta motif variants had previously been reported in synovial fluid and blood of reactive arthritis patients, which suggested common disease-initiation mechanisms. A TCR beta motif of about eight highly homologous amino acid variants appeared characteristic of blood from ankylosing spondylitis patients.

The germline V gene specifies SGHTS as CDR1 and YDEGEE as CDR2. Reading from cysteine to phenylalanine, the CDR3 counts 14 amino acids. Only the CDR3 DNA stays, 42 bases, in frame from base 1. V has 5 bases trimmed and J has 7 bases trimmed; junction bases matching no gene number 11. Reads for this sample came from an Illumina HiSeq 2500. TCR beta libraries were prepared by quantitative 5'-RACE with molecular barcodes. The authors' analysis ran thus. Disease-linked TCR variants were identified with a new computational method built on a probabilistic model of VDJ rearrangement. In TCRdb, the public reads were trimmed at Q25 with fastp and aligned with MiXCR, with productive beta chains retained. For every CDR3 protein sequence, its rows merge into one entry that carries the most common genes and DNA. TCRdb's processing, not the authors' own work, is the source of the V and J calls. The sample data list roughly 350,000 distinct CDR3 sequences, and under 8.5% of these were observed just once. The ten most abundant clones make up roughly 15% of the sample.

The table lists this clonotype with a few counts. It has no known antigen specificity. Base qualities are missing; no much larger clone stands one base away. This clonotype was obtained from a male donor with ankylosing spondylitis. Sequencing was carried out using blood, either unsorted or a sorted T cell fraction (not recorded which). Recombination joined TRBV5-8 with TRBJ1-2, with 7 bases matching TRBD1. The CDR3 corresponds to CASRPDRDSAGYTF. In nucleotide form, the sequence is TGTGCCAGCAGACCAGACAGGGACTCTGCTGGCTACACCTTC.